This T cell receptor (beta chain) appears in the sequencing data of a study of cytomegalovirus exposure and HLA in healthy donors. Researchers ran the PCR with 60 Vbeta and 13 Jbeta primers. Produced via immunoSEQ multiplex PCR; TCRdb's table is partial and in-frame only. The table has more than 100,000 clones, approximately 15% seen once; the top ten hold 1.9%. This CDR3 region has 17 residues. With 5 bases clipped from V and 4 bases from J, the junction kept 10 bases outside the gene matches. From germline, CDR1 is SGHVS and CDR2 FNYEAQ. This TCR was sampled from a woman aged 18-29 years in good health and CMV-seronegative. Specimen: PBMCs. The chain employs TRBV7-6 and TRBJ1-5; 11 nucleotides match TRBD1. The CDR3 DNA reads TGTGCCAGCAGCCCCCGTGCGGGACAGGGGGTAAATCAGCCCCAGCATTTT. This sequence encodes CASSPRAGQGVNQPQHF.